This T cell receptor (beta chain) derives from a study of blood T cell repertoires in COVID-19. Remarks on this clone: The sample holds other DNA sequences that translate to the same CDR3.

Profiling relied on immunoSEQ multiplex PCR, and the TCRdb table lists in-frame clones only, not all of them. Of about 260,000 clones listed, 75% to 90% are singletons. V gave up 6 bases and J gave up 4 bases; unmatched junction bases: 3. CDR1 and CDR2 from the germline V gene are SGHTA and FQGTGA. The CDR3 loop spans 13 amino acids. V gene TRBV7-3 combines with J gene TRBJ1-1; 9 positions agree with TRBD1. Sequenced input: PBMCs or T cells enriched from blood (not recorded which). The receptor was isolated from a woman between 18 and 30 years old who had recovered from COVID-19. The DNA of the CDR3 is TGTGCCAGCAGTCAGACAGGGGGCACTGAAGCTTTCTTT. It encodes CASSQTGGTEAFF.